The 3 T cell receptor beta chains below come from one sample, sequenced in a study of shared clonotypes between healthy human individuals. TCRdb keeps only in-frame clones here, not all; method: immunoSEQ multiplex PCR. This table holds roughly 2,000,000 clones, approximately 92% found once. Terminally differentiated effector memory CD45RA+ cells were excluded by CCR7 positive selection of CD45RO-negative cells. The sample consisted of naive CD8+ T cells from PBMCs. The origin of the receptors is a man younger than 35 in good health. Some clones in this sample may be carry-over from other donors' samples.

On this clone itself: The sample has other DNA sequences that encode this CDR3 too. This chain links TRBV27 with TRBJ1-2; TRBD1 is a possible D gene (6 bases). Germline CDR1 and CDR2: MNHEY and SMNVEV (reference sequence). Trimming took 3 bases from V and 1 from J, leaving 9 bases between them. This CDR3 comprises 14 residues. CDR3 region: CASSFRGRNYGYTF. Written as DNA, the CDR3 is TGTGCCAGCAGTTTCCGGGGGCGTAACTATGGCTACACCTTC.

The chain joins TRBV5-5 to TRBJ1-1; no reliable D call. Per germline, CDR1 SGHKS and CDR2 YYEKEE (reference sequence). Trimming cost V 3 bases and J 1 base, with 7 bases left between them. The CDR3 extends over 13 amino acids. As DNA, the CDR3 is TGTGCCAGCAGCTCTCCAGGGAACACTGAAGCTTTCTTT. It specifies CASSSPGNTEAFF.

The CDR3 spells CASSLTGREQYF. The CDR3 coding sequence is TGTGCCAGCAGCTTAACGGGCAGAGAGCAGTACTTC. The gene calls are TRBV7-9 and TRBJ2-7; D gene uncertain. The germline V gene has CDR1 SEHNR and CDR2 FQNEAQ (reference sequence). Trimming pared 2 bases from V and 7 bases from J, leaving 9 bases between. CDR3 length equals 12 residues.